This record concerns one T cell receptor (beta chain) sequence. The antigen is unknown. This sample was taken from a study of cytomegalovirus exposure and HLA in healthy donors. Study-wide background: In a previous analysis, about 100 million unique TCR beta sequences were found from 150 million to 200 million T cells. General observations from the study: In vitro testing confirmed a few CMV-associated chains as specific for CMV antigens. Reports indicated that the classifier achieved high specificity and sensitivity in diagnosing cytomegalovirus status. The authors later linked a missense DCLRE1C variant to TCR beta V- and J-gene trimming.

V gave up 5 bases and J gave up 1 base; unmatched junction bases: 9. Per germline, CDR1 SEHNR and CDR2 FQNEAQ (reference sequence). The length of the CDR3 is 17 residues. In the PCR, 60 Vbeta and 13 Jbeta primers were used. This table comes from immunoSEQ multiplex PCR, and its TCRdb copy is limited to in-frame clones, with some not included. The sample lists around 130,000 clones; around 83% were seen once. This clonotype was obtained from a girl aged 2-10 years in good health and CMV-seronegative. Sequencing was carried out using PBMCs. This chain joins TRBV7-9 and TRBJ2-3; 10 nucleotides agree with TRBD2. CDR3 sequence reads: CASSEPLAGVGTDTQYF. The CDR3 bases are TGTGCCAGCAGCGAACCCCTAGCGGGGGTGGGCACAGATACGCAGTATTTT.